These 24 T cell receptor beta chains share one sample of origin, sequenced in a study of T cell changes during pregnancy in multiple sclerosis. Assay: immunoSEQ multiplex PCR; the TCRdb copy retains only in-frame clones and omits some. The top ten hold 1.8% of the sample, which has around 56,000 clones, 70% to 90% seen once. Sequencing used peripheral blood, obtained after pregnancy. The origin of the receptors is a female donor with multiple sclerosis, enrolled in a pregnancy study.

This clone turned up a few times. V and J are TRBV9 and TRBJ1-5; D is perhaps TRBD1 (5 bases). The V gene lost 7 bases and the J gene lost 0 bases, with 11 bases spanning the gap. The germline V gene encodes CDR1 SGDLS and CDR2 YYNGEE. CDR3 length: 14 amino acids. The CDR3 loop is CASGGGISNQPQHF. In nucleotides, the CDR3 is TGTGCCAGCGGGGGGGGAATTAGCAATCAGCCCCAGCATTTT.

In its sample, this clone was seen once. CDR3 loop: CASSRYGATGELFF. The CDR3 DNA reads as TGTGCCAGCAGCCGGTATGGGGCGACCGGGGAGCTGTTTTTT. This rearrangement joins TRBV14 to TRBJ2-2, with a weak D call TRBD1 (5 bases). The CDR3 covers 14 residues. V dropped 4 bases and J dropped 5 bases, with 11 bases sitting between them. CDR1 is SGHDN, CDR2 FVKESK, per germline.

This sequence joins TRBV7-9 and TRBJ2-6, with D possibly TRBD2 on 5 matching bases. CDR3 size: 15 residues. CDR1 is SEHNR, CDR2 FQNEAQ, per germline (reference sequence). Trimming cost V 5 bases and J 1 base, with 9 bases left between them. CDR3 DNA sequence: TGTGCCAGCAGCCCTGGACTTTCTGGGGCCAACGTCCTGACTTTC. It specifies CASSPGLSGANVLTF.

The V call is TRBV2, the J call TRBJ1-1; 8 nucleotides line up with TRBD1. There are 17 residues in the CDR3. Germline lookup yields CDR1 SNHLY and CDR2 FYNNEI. The ends lost 6 bases at V and 0 bases at J; junction bases unmatched: 12. The CDR3 spells CASSRSSGQVLNTEAFF. DNA of the CDR3: TGTGCCAGCAGCAGGTCCTCGGGACAGGTTCTGAACACTGAAGCTTTCTTT. The full variable domain, completed using reference TRBV2 and TRBJ1-1, is EPEVTQTPSHQVTQMGQEVILRCVPISNHLYFYWYRQILGQKVEFLVSFYNNEISEKSEIFDDQFSVERPDGSNFTLKIRSTKLEDSAMYFCASSRSSGQVLNTEAFFGQGTRLTVV.

The chain links TRBV6-4 to TRBJ1-1; weak D call: TRBD1 (6 bases). This CDR3 is built from 13 residues. Trimming left V 5 bases short and J 3 bases short, with 10 bases between. Germline loops: CDR1 MRHNA, CDR2 SNTAGT. The CDR3 DNA reads as TGTGCCAGCAGTCAGGGGCTTCACACTGAAGCTTTCTTT. Its translation is CASSQGLHTEAFF.

This clone showed up just once. The chain combines TRBV2 with TRBJ1-5; D call uncertain. CDR1 and CDR2 from the germline V gene are SNHLY and FYNNEI. This CDR3 spans 15 amino acids. Trimming pared 8 bases from V and 5 bases from J, leaving 19 bases between. CDR3 in amino acids: CASRSDGYKYQPQHF. In nucleotides, the CDR3 is TGTGCCAGCCGATCCGACGGGTATAAATATCAGCCCCAGCATTTT.

DNA of the CDR3: TGTGCCAGCAGCCGGTCTACGAACACTGAAGCTTTCTTT. Translating it yields CASSRSTNTEAFF. The chain joins TRBV5-6 to TRBJ1-1; D is ambiguous. Between the trimmed V and J ends, which lost 4 bases and 1 base, there was a span of 8 bases. CDR1 SGHDT and CDR2 YYEEEE come from the germline V gene. The CDR3 is 13 residues long.

This chain connects TRBV7-2 to TRBJ1-1, with D maybe TRBD1 (5 bases). The CDR3 spans 14 residues. The germline V and J ends were trimmed by 4 bases and 9 bases, with 18 bases remaining between them. Germline-derived CDR1 and CDR2 are SGHTA and FQGNSA. The DNA of the CDR3 is TGTGCCAGCAGCTCGGGGCTAAACCGGGAGAAAGCTTTCTTT. Encoded protein: CASSSGLNREKAFF.

V is TRBV15 and J is TRBJ1-5; D possibly corresponds to TRBD1 (6 bases). V dropped 8 bases and J dropped 6 bases, with 17 bases sitting between them. The CDR3 runs 14 residues. Per the germline V gene, CDR1 is LNHNV and CDR2 is YYDKDF (reference sequence). Here the CDR3 DNA reads TGTGCCACCTCGGCGGGGGGCGCAGGTCAGCCCCAGCATTTT. This codes for CATSAGGAGQPQHF.

This chain connects TRBV4-3 to TRBJ1-3; D ambiguous. The CDR3 totals 16 residues. V lost 1 base and J 2 bases, leaving 12 bases between the germline ends. Germline V CDR1 and CDR2: LGHNA, YSLEER. The CDR3 sequence is CASSQGVQRAGNTIYF. The CDR3 DNA sequence: TGCGCCAGCAGCCAAGGCGTACAGAGGGCTGGAAACACCATATATTTT.

The gene calls are TRBV6-5 and TRBJ1-5, with 9 positions matching TRBD1. V lost 5 bases to trimming and J lost 6 bases; unmatched junction nucleotides: 5. CDR1 is MNHEY, CDR2 SVGAGI, per germline. The CDR3 is 14 residues long. CDR3 sequence (DNA): TGTGCCAGCAGTCGGACAGGGGCGACTCAGCCCCAGCATTTT. This translates into CASSRTGATQPQHF.

This clone has only one observation. This rearrangement joins TRBV7-8 to TRBJ1-2; 7 positions match TRBD1. V dropped 3 bases and J dropped 4; count of bases not matched to a gene: 5. This CDR3 contains 14 residues. Germline assignment: CDR1 SGHVS and CDR2 FQNEAQ. The CDR3 reads CASSFRQGFYGYTF. The DNA of the CDR3 is TGTGCCAGCAGCTTTCGACAGGGTTTCTATGGCTACACCTTC.

V gene TRBV5-1 combines with J gene TRBJ2-5, with TRBD1 identical over 7 bases. Germline lookup yields CDR1 SGHRS and CDR2 YFSETQ. The junction had 9 bases not matched to a gene; V was cut back by 4 bases and J by 3 bases. There are 15 residues in the CDR3. This chain's CDR3 is CASSRLLGTEETQYF. CDR3 DNA: TGCGCCAGCAGCCGCCTTCTTGGGACAGAAGAGACCCAGTACTTC.

The rearrangement joins TRBV7-6 to TRBJ2-7, with 9 bases matching TRBD1. Germline-derived CDR1 and CDR2 are SGHVS and FNYEAQ. The CDR3 sequence is 15 residues long. The J segment lost 4 bases and the V segment lost 4 bases, leaving 8 bases of the junction unmatched. The CDR3 loop is CASSSHGQGLYEQYF. The CDR3 DNA is TGTGCCAGCAGCTCACACGGACAGGGGCTGTACGAGCAGTACTTC.

This clone has a single count. The rearrangement uses TRBV4-2 and TRBJ1-4; TRBD1 is a possible D gene (5 bases). This CDR3 contains 14 residues. The V and J ends lost 6 bases and 0 bases respectively, with 8 bases between them. Germline values: CDR1 LGHNA, CDR2 YNFKEQ. CDR3 sequence (DNA): TGTGCCAGCAGGGAGGGGACAACTAATGAAAAACTGTTTTTT. This encodes CASREGTTNEKLFF.

This chain connects TRBV5-1 to TRBJ1-1, with D perhaps matching TRBD1 (5 bases). Germline CDR1 and CDR2: SGHRS and YFSETQ. This CDR3 contains 13 residues. Trimming cost V 4 bases and J 11 bases, with 18 bases left between them. Here the CDR3 reads CASSPRTGGVAFF. The CDR3 region has the DNA TGCGCCAGCAGCCCCCGGACTGGGGGGGTGGCTTTCTTT.

This chain connects TRBV14 to TRBJ2-1, with D possibly TRBD2 on 5 matching bases. Trimming cost V 1 base and J 8 bases, with 9 bases left between them. Per the germline V gene, CDR1 is SGHDN and CDR2 is FVKESK. The CDR3 is 13 amino acids. The CDR3 DNA sequence: TGTGCCAGCAGCCAAGTTGCGGGCCATGAGCAGTTCTTC. Translating gives CASSQVAGHEQFF.

In its sample, this clone was seen once. The chain has TRBV5-1 and TRBJ2-2; tentatively, D is TRBD1 (6 bases). Trimming cost V 4 bases and J 1 base, with 11 bases left between them. The CDR3 runs to 15 residues. Germline lookup yields CDR1 SGHRS and CDR2 YFSETQ. The DNA for the CDR3 is TGCGCCAGCAGCCCGGACAGCCTGAACACCGGGGAGCTGTTTTTT. Its translation: CASSPDSLNTGELFF.

The chain links TRBV28 to TRBJ1-1, with a weak D call TRBD1 (5 bases). There are 16 residues in the CDR3. V lost 2 bases to trimming and J lost 5 bases, with 18 bases between them. The germline V gene encodes CDR1 MDHEN and CDR2 SYDVKM. In DNA form, the CDR3 reads TGTGCCAGCAGTTTACGGGGGGGGGTGGGGAGGACTGAAGCTTTCTTT. Its translation is CASSLRGGVGRTEAFF.

The V gene is TRBV18, the J gene TRBJ1-3; the D is unclear. This CDR3 is built from 18 residues. Germline assignment: CDR1 KGHSH and CDR2 LQKENI. V was cut by 1 base and J by 0 bases, with 16 bases left in between. CDR3 sequence (DNA): TGTGCCAGCTCACCACAACAATATCAAGGGAGCTCTGGAAACACCATATATTTT. The encoded protein is CASSPQQYQGSSGNTIYF.

V usage is TRBV7-2 and J usage is TRBJ1-6; 8 bases match TRBD1. Germline CDR1 SGHTA, CDR2 FQGNSA. The V gene end was trimmed by 3 bases and the J gene end by 12 bases; junction bases not matched to a gene: 4. The CDR3 loop spans 13 amino acids. The CDR3 spells CASSFGQGEPLHF. CDR3 sequence (DNA): TGTGCCAGCAGCTTCGGACAGGGTGAACCCCTCCACTTT.

This sequence joins TRBV5-1 and TRBJ2-1, with 7 bases matching TRBD1. J was trimmed by 3 bases and V by 2 bases; bases with no gene match: 5. The CDR3 is made up of 15 amino acids. The germline CDR1 and CDR2 sequences are SGHRS and YFSETQ. This CDR3 is CASSFTGQSYNEQFF. The CDR3 DNA reads as TGCGCCAGCAGCTTTACGGGACAGAGCTACAATGAGCAGTTCTTC.

The chain joins TRBV5-6 to TRBJ2-1; a weak D match, TRBD2 (6 bases). Trimming left V 1 base short and J 6 bases short, with 8 bases between. CDR3 length: 13 residues. Germline CDR1 and CDR2: SGHDT and YYEEEE. For the CDR3, the DNA is TGTGCCAGCAGCTTGCAGGGACTCAATGAGCAGTTCTTC. It yields the protein CASSLQGLNEQFF.

The rearrangement uses TRBV4-1 and TRBJ2-1, with 10 positions matching TRBD2. CDR1 and CDR2 (germline): MGHRA, YSYEKL. V lost 2 bases to trimming and J lost 4 bases; unmatched junction nucleotides: 5. This CDR3 has 16 residues. This CDR3 is CASSQYTSGVYNEQFF. The DNA of the CDR3 is TGCGCCAGCAGCCAATATACTAGCGGGGTATACAATGAGCAGTTCTTC.